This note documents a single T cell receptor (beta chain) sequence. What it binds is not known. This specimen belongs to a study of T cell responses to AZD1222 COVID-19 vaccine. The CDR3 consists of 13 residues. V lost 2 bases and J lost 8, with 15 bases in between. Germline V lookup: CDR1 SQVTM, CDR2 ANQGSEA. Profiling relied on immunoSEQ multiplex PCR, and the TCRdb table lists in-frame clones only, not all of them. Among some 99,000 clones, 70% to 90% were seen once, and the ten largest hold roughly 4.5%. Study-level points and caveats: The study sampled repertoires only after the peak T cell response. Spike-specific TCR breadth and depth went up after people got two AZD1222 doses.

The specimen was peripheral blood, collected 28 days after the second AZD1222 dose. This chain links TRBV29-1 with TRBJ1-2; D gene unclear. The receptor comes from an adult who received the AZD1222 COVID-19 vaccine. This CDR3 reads CSVEKYSQAGYTF. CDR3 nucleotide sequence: TGCAGCGTTGAAAAGTATTCGCAGGCGGGCTACACCTTC.